This T cell receptor beta chain was sequenced in a study of blood T cell repertoires in COVID-19. Overall study: The United States, Italy and Spain supplied acute and convalescent COVID-19 samples. T cells, B-cell-depleted T cells, or PBMCs supplied cDNA or gDNA.

Sequenced by immunoSEQ multiplex PCR; TCRdb stores in-frame clones only, minus some. Of about 210,000 clones listed, 84% are singletons. The CDR3 is made up of 16 amino acids. Unmatched junction bases numbered 4, after V lost 0 bases and J lost 7 bases. The V gene's germline CDR1 is SGHNT and CDR2 YYREEE (reference sequence). The sequence was collected from a man in his fifties with active or convalescent COVID-19. This chain uses TRBV5-4 with TRBJ2-3, with 14 bases that match TRBD2. Sequenced: peripheral blood. CDR3 nucleotide sequence: TGTGCCAGCAGCTTGGGGACTAGCGGGGGGACGAATACGCAGTATTTT. The encoded protein is CASSLGTSGGTNTQYF. Combining the CDR3 with reference TRBV5-4 and TRBJ2-3 gives the whole variable domain ETGVTQSPTHLIKTRGQQVTLRCSSQSGHNTVSWYQQALGQGPQFIFQYYREEENGRGNFPPRFSGLQFPNYSSELNVNALELDDSALYLCASSLGTSGGTNTQYFGPGTRLTVL.